These 4 T cell receptor beta chains were all obtained from the same sample, sequenced in a study of CD8+ T cells in alopecia areata. Extracted RNA was reverse transcribed into cDNA, the sequencing template. Some clones are missing from TCRdb's copy, which holds only in-frame ones; the method was immunoSEQ multiplex PCR. The profile shows 150,000 to 200,000 clones, roughly 64% of them singletons. The treatment: oral pan-JAK inhibitor, 5-10 mg twice daily. The sample in question was CD4+ T cells sorted from blood, obtained at week 24, from a patient treated with tofacitinib. These receptors came from a human donor with alopecia areata.

This chain uses TRBV2 with TRBJ2-7, with D perhaps matching TRBD2 (5 bases). Germline V lookup: CDR1 SNHLY, CDR2 FYNNEI. Deletions cut 5 bases from V and 1 base from J, with 12 bases between. This CDR3 has 14 amino acids. CDR3 amino acids: CASSPRTLSYEQYF. CDR3 in DNA: TGTGCCAGCAGTCCGAGGACTCTATCCTACGAGCAGTACTTC. Complete variable domain (other parts from reference TRBV2 and TRBJ2-7): EPEVTQTPSHQVTQMGQEVILRCVPISNHLYFYWYRQILGQKVEFLVSFYNNEISEKSEIFDDQFSVERPDGSNFTLKIRSTKLEDSAMYFCASSPRTLSYEQYFGPGTRLTVT.

V is TRBV5-1 and J is TRBJ2-5, with TRBD2 matching 9 bases. Germline CDR1 reads SGHRS; CDR2 reads YFSETQ. This CDR3 spans 17 amino acids. V trimming: 0 bases; J trimming: 4 bases; junction bases outside the gene matches: 10. The CDR3 is CASSLAVSGGLPETQYF. CDR3 nucleotide sequence: TGCGCCAGCAGCTTGGCGGTTAGCGGGGGCCTTCCAGAGACCCAGTACTTC.

CDR3 protein: CSVEDRGNTDTQYF. CDR3 coding DNA: TGCAGCGTTGAAGATCGCGGGAACACAGATACGCAGTATTTT. The genes are TRBV29-1 and TRBJ2-3; D is perhaps TRBD2 (6 bases). The CDR3 contains 14 residues. Trimming took off 0 bases at V and 2 bases at J, with 9 bases between the two ends. Germline loops: CDR1 SQVTM, CDR2 ANQGSEA.

This sequence joins TRBV18 and TRBJ1-1, with TRBD1 matching over 9 bases. The CDR3 has 14 amino acids. Germline CDR1 KGHSH, CDR2 LQKENI. Unmatched junction bases numbered 13, after V lost 6 bases and J lost 11 bases. The CDR3 is CASSPRTGDLVAFF. The CDR3 coding sequence is TGTGCCAGCTCCCCAAGGACAGGGGACCTAGTCGCTTTCTTT.